A selection of T cell receptor beta chains follows, all from one sample in a study of radiotherapy plus CTLA-4 blockade in lung cancer. TCRdb's table, derived via immunoSEQ multiplex PCR, lists solely in-frame clones and lacks some. This repertoire shows around 43,000 clones, roughly 75% found once; its top ten account for around a tenth. The specimen was peripheral blood, collected from a patient treated with radiotherapy plus ipilimumab. The receptor set was obtained from a human donor with non-small cell lung cancer who had stable disease on radiotherapy plus ipilimumab. CDR3s include the opening cysteine and the closing phenylalanine or tryptophan. D genes are given only for firm matches.

d_call j_call v_call cdr3_aa
TRBD2 TRBJ2-1 TRBV7-9 CASILGGDNEQFF
TRBD1 TRBJ2-7 TRBV19 CATGTGYNYEQYF
TRBD1 TRBJ1-3 TRBV9 CASSAPGTGASGNTIYF
TRBD1 TRBJ1-6 TRBV27 CASSLSIPGQLNSPLHF
TRBD1 TRBJ1-4 TRBV7-2 CASSRQGGKLFF
TRBD1 TRBJ1-4 TRBV7-6 CASSLLTGWANEKLFF
TRBD1 TRBJ1-4 TRBV7-9 CASSPWTGVRNEKLFF
- TRBJ1-5 TRBV6-5 CASSSLAGRYQPQHF
TRBD2 TRBJ2-3 TRBV13 CASSTRTSGVGTQYF
- TRBJ2-6 TRBV5-4 CASSPGNSGANVLTF
- TRBJ1-2 TRBV2 CASGAVGYTF
- TRBJ1-1 TRBV7-3 CASSNRVDTEAFF
- TRBJ1-2 TRBV7-8 CASSSRAVAKGYTF